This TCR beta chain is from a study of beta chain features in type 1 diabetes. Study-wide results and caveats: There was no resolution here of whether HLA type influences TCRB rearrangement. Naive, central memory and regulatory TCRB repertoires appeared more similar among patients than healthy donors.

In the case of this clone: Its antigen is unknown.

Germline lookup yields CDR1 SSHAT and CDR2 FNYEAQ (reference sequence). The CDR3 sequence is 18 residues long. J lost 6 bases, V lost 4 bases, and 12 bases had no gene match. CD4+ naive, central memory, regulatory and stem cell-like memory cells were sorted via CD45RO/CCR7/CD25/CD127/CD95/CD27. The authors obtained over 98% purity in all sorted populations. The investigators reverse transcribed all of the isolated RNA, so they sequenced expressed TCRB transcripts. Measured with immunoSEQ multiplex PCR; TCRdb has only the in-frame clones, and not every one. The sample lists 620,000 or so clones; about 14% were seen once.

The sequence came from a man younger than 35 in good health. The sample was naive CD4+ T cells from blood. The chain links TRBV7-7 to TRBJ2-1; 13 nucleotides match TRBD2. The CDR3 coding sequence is TGTGCCAGCAGCTCAGGACTAGCGGGAGCTTCGAGGAGCAATGAGCAGTTCTTC. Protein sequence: CASSSGLAGASRSNEQFF.